Following are 3 T cell receptor beta chains from one sample sequenced in a study of blood T cell repertoires in COVID-19. The repertoire was sequenced with immunoSEQ multiplex PCR; TCRdb's copy has only in-frame clones and lacks some. The sample holds about 360,000 clones, around 87% seen once. What was sequenced was PBMCs or T cells enriched from blood (not recorded which). Every receptor here comes from a young man who had recovered from COVID-19.

The V call is TRBV19, the J call TRBJ2-7; D remains unclear. Germline CDR1 and CDR2: LNHDA and SQIVND (reference sequence). The CDR3 consists of 13 residues. Trimming took off 3 bases at V and 0 bases at J, with 6 bases between the two ends. The CDR3 DNA is TGTGCCAGTAGTATCAGTCGCTCCTACGAGCAGTACTTC. Protein sequence: CASSISRSYEQYF.

The rearrangement joins TRBV19 to TRBJ2-2; 11 bases agree with TRBD2. The CDR3 has 17 amino acids. Germline V CDR1 and CDR2: LNHDA, SQIVND (reference sequence). J lost 5 bases, V lost 3 bases, and 8 bases had no gene match. This CDR3 is CASSMTSGAGKTGELFF. The CDR3 nucleotides are TGTGCCAGTAGTATGACTAGCGGGGCCGGGAAAACCGGGGAGCTGTTTTTT.

The chain has TRBV7-2 and TRBJ2-5; D is possibly TRBD2 (5 bases). This CDR3 spans 14 amino acids. Germline CDR1 and CDR2: SGHTA and FQGNSA. V was clipped by 6 bases and J by 5 bases, with 16 bases between them. CDR3 region: CASSEGGLWETQYF. The CDR3 nucleotides are TGTGCCAGCAGTGAAGGAGGCCTTTGGGAGACCCAGTACTTC.